One sample yielded the 3 T cell receptor beta chains listed below, sequenced in a study of blood T cells in healthy people across ages. The authors ran a second PCR of 7 to 11 cycles using a sample-barcoded 5' primer and a J-beta primer mix. Each CDR3 protein gets one entry after TCRdb re-called the 5' RACE reads with MiXCR. The sample holds about 1.5 million distinct CDR3 sequences, 42% seen once. Material: blood. All receptors come from a young woman in good health.

V gene TRBV6-2 or TRBV6-3 combines with J gene TRBJ2-7, with TRBD2 identical over 8 bases. The CDR3 sequence is 16 residues long. Germline CDR1 MNHEY, CDR2 SVGEGT. V lost 7 bases, J lost 7 bases, and 18 bases stayed unmatched. The CDR3 coding sequence is TGTGCCAGCATTACACCACGGGGCGGGAGGAGCAATGAGCAGTACTTC. Its translation: CASITPRGGRSNEQYF.

This clonotype was seen only a few times. The chain is built from TRBV4-1 and TRBJ1-2; no reliable D call. The V gene's germline CDR1 is MGHRA and CDR2 YSYEKL. Trimming pared 2 bases from V and 7 bases from J, leaving 17 bases between. The CDR3 runs 15 residues. CDR3 sequence (DNA): TGCGCCAGCAGCCAACCGCTGCGAAGGGAGGCTGGCTACACCTTC. Amino acid sequence: CASSQPLRREAGYTF.

The V gene is TRBV29-1, the J gene TRBJ2-2, with D possibly being TRBD1 or TRBD2 (6 bases each). Trimming stripped 3 bases from V and 6 bases from J, with 14 bases between. CDR1 and CDR2 (germline): SQVTM, ANQGSEA. This CDR3 is built from 14 residues. The CDR3 here is CSVDGGGGSGELFF. The CDR3 coding sequence is TGCAGCGTTGACGGGGGCGGAGGGTCCGGGGAGCTGTTTTTT.